This section outlines one T cell receptor (beta chain) sequence together with its context. This specimen belongs to a study of blood T cell repertoires in COVID-19. Participants' own reports of clinical history determined their cohort assignment. TCRdb keeps only in-frame clones here, not all; method: immunoSEQ multiplex PCR. This sample carries 350,000 to 500,000 clones, over 75% of them seen once, and the ten largest clones take roughly 1.4%. V shed 3 bases and J shed 4 bases, with 16 bases lying between them. CDR1 PRHDT and CDR2 FYEKMQ come from the germline V gene (reference sequence). The CDR3 contains 16 residues.

This chain uses TRBV13 with TRBJ1-3; D remains ambiguous. Sequenced: PBMCs or T cells enriched from blood (not recorded which). The receptor comes from a woman aged 18 to 35 who had been exposed to COVID-19. CDR3 nucleotides: TGTGCCAGCAGCTTCAAGACCCCCGGGGAGGGAAACACCATATATTTT. Translated, it gives CASSFKTPGEGNTIYF. Filled out from reference TRBV13 and TRBJ1-3, the complete variable domain reads AAGVIQSPRHLIKEKRETATLKCYPIPRHDTVYWYQQGPGQDPQFLISFYEKMQSDKGSIPDRFSAQQFSDYHSELNMSSLELGDSALYFCASSFKTPGEGNTIYFGEGSWLTVV.